What follows are 21 T cell receptor beta chains derived from one specimen sequenced in a study of T cell responses to AZD1222 COVID-19 vaccine (dated by TCRdb to the early 2020s). According to the study, the label for this sample's time point signals: baseline before first vaccination. Libraries were constructed by the immunoSEQ multiplex PCR assay. The clones in this table, taken by TCRdb from immuneACCESS, are in-frame only. Not every clone is retained; where verified, under half of the shortfall comes from an unresolved V gene, and the cause of the rest is unknown. The sample includes 90,000 to 150,000 clones, with roughly nine tenths observed a single time. The top ten clones comprise 2.4% of the sample. The sequencing here drew on peripheral blood, taken on day 0 of AZD1222 vaccination. All receptors derive from an adult in good health.

The CDR3 region is CASSRQSSYEQYF. The CDR3 bases are TGCGCCAGCAGCCGACAGAGCTCCTACGAGCAGTACTTC. V is TRBV10-2 and J is TRBJ2-7, with a weak D call TRBD1 (5 bases). V lost 6 bases and J 0 bases, leaving 9 bases between the germline ends. The CDR3 totals 13 residues. CDR1 WSHSY and CDR2 SAAADI come from the germline V gene.

The V call is TRBV7-9, the J call TRBJ1-4; D not certain. Germline CDR1 and CDR2: SEHNR and FQNEAQ (reference sequence). The germline V and J ends were trimmed by 1 base and 8 bases, with 5 bases remaining between them. This CDR3 contains 12 residues. DNA of the CDR3: TGTGCCAGCAGCTTAGTCGCGGAAAAACTGTTTTTT. It codes for CASSLVAEKLFF.

The chain has TRBV4-1 and TRBJ2-5, with D unclear. The CDR3 covers 16 residues. CDR1 and CDR2 (germline): MGHRA, YSYEKL. V lost 1 base to trimming and J lost 5 bases, with 17 bases between them. The CDR3: CASSQGVLTRWETQYF. The CDR3 nucleotides read TGCGCCAGCAGCCAAGGGGTACTCACGAGGTGGGAGACCCAGTACTTC.

The rearrangement joins TRBV7-9 to TRBJ1-5; 7 bases line up with TRBD1. CDR3 size: 14 residues. The V gene's germline CDR1 is SEHNR and CDR2 FQNEAQ (reference sequence). J was trimmed by 5 bases and V by 5 bases; bases with no gene match: 6. CDR3 DNA: TGTGCCAGCAGCCGGGGACAGTCCTATCAGCCCCAGCATTTT. Residues: CASSRGQSYQPQHF.

The chain carries TRBV3-1 (or the pseudogene TRBV3-2) and TRBJ1-2; D possibly corresponds to TRBD1 (6 bases). V was pared by 4 bases and J by 8 bases, with 14 bases between. The CDR3 runs to 13 residues. Germline CDR1 reads LGHDT; CDR2 reads YNNKEL (reference sequence). The CDR3 DNA sequence: TGTGCCAGCAGCCCCTTGGGGGGCCGGGGCTACACCTTC. Protein product: CASSPLGGRGYTF.

V gene TRBV7-2 combines with J gene TRBJ2-1, with D perhaps matching TRBD1 or TRBD2 (5 bases each). Germline CDR1 reads SGHTA; CDR2 reads FQGNSA. Trimming stripped 4 bases from V and 9 bases from J, with 16 bases between. CDR3 size: 14 residues. CDR3 in DNA: TGTGCCAGCAGCTCCGCGGTGTGGGACGGTGAGCAGTTCTTC. It specifies CASSSAVWDGEQFF.

The chain is built from TRBV7-9 and TRBJ1-1; 7 bases are shared with TRBD1. With 6 bases clipped from V and 7 bases from J, the junction kept 5 bases outside the gene matches. CDR3 length equals 12 residues. Germline-derived CDR1 and CDR2 are SEHNR and FQNEAQ (reference sequence). CDR3 DNA: TGTGCCAGCAGTACACAGGGGATTGAAGCTTTCTTT. This translates into CASSTQGIEAFF.

This chain joins TRBV11-2 and TRBJ2-7, with TRBD2 identical over 8 bases. In germline, CDR1 is SGHAT, CDR2 FQNNGV. This CDR3 is built from 17 residues. Trimming took 2 bases from V and 2 from J; bases not matched to a gene: 11. CDR3 in amino acids: CASSLTQGSGVTYEQYF. The CDR3 DNA reads TGTGCCAGCAGCTTAACCCAGGGTAGCGGGGTCACCTACGAGCAGTACTTC.

The chain is built from TRBV19 and TRBJ1-2; D call uncertain. V lost 4 bases and J lost 5, with 11 bases in between. This CDR3 is built from 13 residues. Germline V lookup: CDR1 LNHDA, CDR2 SQIVND (reference sequence). The chain's CDR3 is CASSTLSGYGYTF. The CDR3 DNA is TGTGCCAGTAGTACCCTATCCGGTTATGGCTACACCTTC. The full variable domain, rest sourced from reference TRBV19 and TRBJ1-2, is DGGITQSPKYLFRKEGQNVTLSCEQNLNHDAMYWYRQDPGQGLRLIYYSQIVNDFQKGDIAEGYSVSREKKESFPLTVTSAQKNPTAFYLCASSTLSGYGYTFGSGTRLTVV.

V gene TRBV5-4 combines with J gene TRBJ2-7; 7 nucleotides match TRBD1. The CDR3 has 15 amino acids. The J segment lost 1 base and the V segment lost 4 bases, leaving 8 bases of the junction unmatched. Germline V gene data show CDR1 as SGHNT and CDR2 as YYREEE (reference sequence). The CDR3 spells CASSGGQRPSYEQYF. The CDR3 DNA reads TGTGCCAGCAGCGGGGGACAGCGCCCATCCTACGAGCAGTACTTC.

This clone showed up just a few times. This chain links TRBV11-3 with TRBJ1-1, with D perhaps matching TRBD1 (5 bases). The V gene lost 1 base and the J gene lost 0 bases, with 12 bases spanning the gap. The CDR3 runs to 16 residues. Germline V CDR1 and CDR2: SGHNT, YENEEA. The CDR3 DNA is TGTGCCAGCAGCTTAGGCAAAGGGGTCCTGAACACTGAAGCTTTCTTT. This codes for CASSLGKGVLNTEAFF.

The CDR3 region is CASSSGGGGSGNTIYF. For the CDR3, the DNA is TGTGCCAGCAGCTCCGGGGGGGGAGGCTCTGGAAACACCATATATTTT. This chain joins TRBV5-4 and TRBJ1-3; D possibly corresponds to TRBD1 (5 bases). This CDR3 has 16 amino acids. V gave up 3 bases and J gave up 0 bases, with 13 bases separating them. CDR1 and CDR2 from the germline V gene are SGHNT and YYREEE (reference sequence).

The chain employs TRBV5-1 and TRBJ2-1; 12 bases agree with TRBD1. Germline V gene lookup returns CDR1 SGHRS and CDR2 YFSETQ. This CDR3 spans 15 amino acids. V shed 2 bases and J 8 bases; nucleotides not matched to a gene: 5. For the CDR3, the DNA is TGCGCCAGCAGCTTCGGGGACAGGGGGCAGGATGAGCAGTTCTTC. Protein sequence: CASSFGDRGQDEQFF.

V gene TRBV11-1 combines with J gene TRBJ2-7; D is possibly TRBD1 (5 bases). Trimming left V 3 bases short and J 6 bases short, with 15 bases between. The CDR3 is made up of 14 amino acids. The germline V gene encodes CDR1 SGHAT and CDR2 FQDESV (reference sequence). CDR3 bases: TGTGCCAGCAGCTTGGCAGGGCAGGTCGGCGAGCAGTACTTC. The encoded protein is CASSLAGQVGEQYF.

This chain connects TRBV6-1 to TRBJ2-2, with D possibly TRBD2 on 5 matching bases. Trimming removed 1 base from V and 6 bases from J, with 6 bases in between. This CDR3 comprises 13 residues. Germline CDR1 reads MNHNS; CDR2 reads SASEGT. Here the CDR3 reads CASSEGLPGELFF. The CDR3 DNA reads TGTGCCAGCAGTGAAGGACTACCCGGGGAGCTGTTTTTT.

Details on this clone: The same CDR3 is also encoded by other DNA sequences in this sample. V usage is TRBV3-1 (or the pseudogene TRBV3-2) and J usage is TRBJ1-3; no definite D call. Germline assignment: CDR1 LGHDT and CDR2 YNNKEL (reference sequence). This CDR3 spans 15 amino acids. V was clipped by 0 bases and J by 0 bases, with 6 bases between them. The CDR3 protein is CASSQDRVSGNTIYF. The CDR3 DNA reads as TGTGCCAGCAGCCAAGATCGCGTCTCTGGAAACACCATATATTTT.

The rearrangement joins TRBV6-5 to TRBJ1-3; unclear D gene. The CDR3 runs to 14 residues. V lost 6 bases, J lost 4 bases, and 13 bases lay in between. Germline CDR1 MNHEY, CDR2 SVGAGI. CDR3 nucleotide sequence: TGTGCCAGCAGCCCCGACCGGGCCGGAAACACCATATATTTT. Translating gives CASSPDRAGNTIYF.

The chain uses TRBV19 and TRBJ1-1; TRBD1 is a possible D gene (5 bases). Germline CDR1 LNHDA, CDR2 SQIVND (reference sequence). The CDR3 runs 15 residues. Trimming cost V 5 bases and J 0 bases, with 13 bases left between them. The CDR3 DNA reads TGTGCCAGTAGTGTGGGACTCAACGTGAACACTGAAGCTTTCTTT. It yields the protein CASSVGLNVNTEAFF.

V usage is TRBV24-1 and J usage is TRBJ2-5, with 7 bases lining up with TRBD2. Germline V lookup: CDR1 KGHDR, CDR2 SFDVKD. The CDR3 runs to 14 residues. The ends lost 6 bases at V and 5 bases at J; junction bases unmatched: 8. The CDR3, as DNA: TGTGCCACCAGTTCTGCGGGAGTATGGGAGACCCAGTACTTC. Encoded protein: CATSSAGVWETQYF.

The J gene is TRBJ1-5, the V gene TRBV29-1; weak D call: TRBD1 (5 bases). This CDR3 has 13 amino acids. Germline V gene lookup returns CDR1 SQVTM and CDR2 ANQGSEA. Trimming stripped 5 bases from V and 5 bases from J, with 13 bases between. CDR3 DNA: TGCAGCGTTCAAACGGGGGGGGATCAGCCCCAGCATTTT. Protein sequence: CSVQTGGDQPQHF.

The chain couples TRBV7-2 to TRBJ2-3, with 7 bases aligning to TRBD2. The V segment lost 5 bases and the J segment 4 bases; nucleotides outside the gene matches: 12. The V gene's germline CDR1 is SGHTA and CDR2 FQGNSA. The CDR3 totals 16 residues. The CDR3 nucleotides are TGTGCCAGCAGCCCTAGGGGCGGGAGTTCCCCAGATACGCAGTATTTT. Protein product: CASSPRGGSSPDTQYF.